Given below is one T cell receptor (beta chain) in context. No antigen is known for it. This record comes from a study of CD8+CD57+ T cells in acquired aplastic anemia. Background on the study: Recorded DNA amounts for sorted CD4+ and CD8+ cells had an average of about 3.5 ug.

Those patients picked for sequencing had displayed CD8+CD57+ cell expansion on flow cytometry. The cohort consisted entirely of patients having severe acquired aplastic anemia. With 1 base clipped from V and 2 bases from J, the junction kept 8 bases outside the gene matches. This CDR3 has 15 amino acids. Germline CDR1 and CDR2: DFQATT and SNEGSKA (reference sequence). Study findings and constraints: There were roughly 30 CD8+ CDR3 sequences that occurred in both patients and controls. For CD8+ Simpson's diversity, patients and controls showed no significant difference.

Genomic DNA, the template, was used for profiling of the TCR beta VDJ and CDR3. TCRdb used MiXCR to reprocess the reads, holding one entry per CDR3 protein. The table includes about 200,000 distinct CDR3 sequences, approximately 65% detected once. The source of this sequence is a human donor with aplastic anemia. The rearrangement joins TRBV20-1 to TRBJ2-7; 7 positions match TRBD1. Sequenced material: sorted CD4+, CD8+, or CD8+CD57+ T cells (not recorded which) from PBMCs. This CDR3 reads CSARGDSPDTYEQYF. CDR3 nucleotides: TGCAGTGCTAGAGGGGACAGCCCGGATACCTACGAGCAGTACTTC.